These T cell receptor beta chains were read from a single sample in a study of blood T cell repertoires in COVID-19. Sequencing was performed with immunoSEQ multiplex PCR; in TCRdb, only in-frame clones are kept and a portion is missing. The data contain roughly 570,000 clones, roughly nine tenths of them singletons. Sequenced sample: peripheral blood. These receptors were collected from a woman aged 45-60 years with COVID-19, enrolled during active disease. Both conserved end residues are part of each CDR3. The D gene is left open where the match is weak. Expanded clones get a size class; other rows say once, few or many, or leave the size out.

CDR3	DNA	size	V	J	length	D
CASSPTGAGEAFF	TGTGCCAGCTCACCCACAGGGGCGGGTGAAGCTTTCTTT	-	TRBV18	TRBJ1-1	13	TRBD1
CAIRQGMNTEAFF	TGTGCCATCAGACAGGGGATGAACACTGAAGCTTTCTTT	-	TRBV10-3	TRBJ1-1	13	TRBD1
CASSREGGAGNSPLHF	TGTGCCAGCAGCCGGGAAGGGGGCGCCGGAAATTCACCCCTCCACTTT	-	TRBV7-2	TRBJ1-6	16	TRBD1
CASSRTVSPEAFF	TGTGCCAGCAGTCGAACAGTAAGCCCTGAAGCTTTCTTT	many	TRBV4-2	TRBJ1-1	13	-
CASRDRENYGYTF	TGCGCCAGCAGGGACAGGGAGAACTATGGCTACACCTTC	-	TRBV5-1	TRBJ1-2	13	TRBD1
CASAGESYEQYF	TGTGCCAGCGCCGGGGAGTCCTACGAGCAGTACTTC	-	TRBV6-6	TRBJ2-7	12	-
CASSVGPGEDSPLHF	TGTGCCAGCAGCGTAGGGCCAGGGGAAGATTCACCCCTCCACTTT	few	TRBV9	TRBJ1-6	15	-
CASSTPRGAQPQHF	TGTGCCAGCAGTACTCCCAGGGGAGCCCAGCCCCAGCATTTT	-	TRBV6-5	TRBJ1-5	14	-
CASSLALPGQNYGYTF	TGTGCCAGCAGCTTAGCCCTCCCGGGACAGAACTATGGCTACACCTTC	-	TRBV7-8	TRBJ1-2	16	TRBD1
CASRRELGYTF	TGTGCCAGCAGGAGGGAATTAGGCTACACCTTC	-	TRBV2	TRBJ1-2	11	-
CASSVGHSTGELFF	TGTGCCAGCAGCGTAGGACACTCCACCGGGGAGCTGTTTTTT	once	TRBV9	TRBJ2-2	14	-
CASSPIAGGTDTQYF	TGTGCCAGCAGTCCTATAGCGGGGGGAACAGATACGCAGTATTTT	-	TRBV27	TRBJ2-3	15	TRBD2
CATSRDRPGLDTEAFF	TGTGCCACCAGCAGAGATCGTCCAGGGTTGGACACTGAAGCTTTCTTT	-	TRBV15	TRBJ1-1	16	-
CASSQDRGTTPSTDTQYF	TGCGCCAGCAGCCAAGATCGAGGCACTACTCCTAGCACAGATACGCAGTATTTT	once	TRBV4-1	TRBJ2-3	18	-
CASEGASYEQYF	TGTGCCAGCGAAGGGGCCTCCTACGAGCAGTACTTC	-	TRBV2	TRBJ2-7	12	-
CASKRDRNTGELFF	TGTGCCAGCAAGAGGGACAGAAACACCGGGGAGCTGTTTTTT	-	TRBV2	TRBJ2-2	14	TRBD1
CASSLAGTYEQYF	TGTGCCAGCAGCTTGGCCGGGACCTACGAGCAGTACTTC	once	TRBV5-8	TRBJ2-7	13	-
CASLPEAFF	TGTGCCAGCCTTCCTGAAGCTTTCTTT	-	TRBV27	TRBJ1-1	9	-
CSVPGALQETQYF	TGCAGCGTACCAGGGGCGCTCCAAGAGACCCAGTACTTC	-	TRBV29-1	TRBJ2-5	13	-
CASSLDRTGPLYGYTF	TGTGCCAGCAGCTTAGATCGGACAGGGCCTCTCTATGGCTACACCTTC	-	TRBV11-2	TRBJ1-2	16	TRBD1
CASSSSGDRWNQPQHF	TGTGCCAGCAGTTCGTCTGGCGACAGGTGGAATCAGCCCCAGCATTTT	-	TRBV27	TRBJ1-5	16	-
CASSLQPPAGRGLYNEQFF	TGTGCCAGCAGCTTACAGCCACCAGCCGGGCGGGGACTGTACAATGAGCAGTTCTTC	-	TRBV7-8	TRBJ2-1	19	-
CANSVGYATEAFF	TGTGCCAATAGCGTGGGTTACGCCACTGAAGCTTTCTTT	-	TRBV6-5	TRBJ1-1	13	-
CASSLQGANYEQYF	TGTGCCAGCTCGCTACAGGGGGCGAATTACGAGCAGTACTTC	-	TRBV27	TRBJ2-7	14	TRBD1
CASSLGRLAGGNEQFF	TGCGCCAGCAGCTTGGGGAGGCTAGCGGGGGGGAATGAGCAGTTCTTC	-	TRBV5-1	TRBJ2-1	16	TRBD2
CASRLRAYNTEAFF	TGTGCCAGCAGACTCAGGGCTTACAACACTGAAGCTTTCTTT	-	TRBV28	TRBJ1-1	14	-
CASSSGHSRSGNTIYF	TGTGCCAGCAGCTCAGGGCACTCTCGCTCTGGAAACACCATATATTTT	-	TRBV7-7	TRBJ1-3	16	-
CASSRGQNNSPLHF	TGTGCCAGCAGTAGGGGACAGAACAATTCACCCCTCCACTTT	-	TRBV27	TRBJ1-6	14	TRBD1
CASRGTSPTGELFF	TGTGCCAGCAGGGGGACTAGCCCCACCGGGGAGCTGTTTTTT	-	TRBV2	TRBJ2-2	14	TRBD2
CASSEARGTEAFF	TGTGCCAGCAGTGAAGCCAGGGGGACTGAAGCTTTCTTT	-	TRBV6-1	TRBJ1-1	13	TRBD1
CAWSPWQGGSPLHF	TGTGCCTGGAGTCCCTGGCAGGGGGGTTCACCCCTCCACTTT	-	TRBV30	TRBJ1-6	14	TRBD1
CASSKRFQGANTGELFF	TGTGCCAGCAGCAAAAGGTTTCAGGGCGCGAACACCGGGGAGCTGTTTTTT	-	TRBV27	TRBJ2-2	17	-
CASSSSGGRETQYF	TGTGCCAGCAGCTCTAGCGGGGGGCGGGAGACCCAGTACTTC	-	TRBV5-4	TRBJ2-5	14	TRBD2
CASSLGSYEQYF	TGTGCCAGCAGTTTGGGCAGCTACGAGCAGTACTTC	few	TRBV12-3/TRBV12-4	TRBJ2-7	12	-
CATSDLQGTEAFF	TGTGCCACCAGTGACCTACAGGGTACTGAAGCTTTCTTT	few	TRBV24-1	TRBJ1-1	13	-
CAISEWGRENSNQPQHF	TGTGCCATCAGTGAGTGGGGCAGAGAAAATAGCAATCAGCCCCAGCATTTT	-	TRBV10-3	TRBJ1-5	17	-
CARNRGRYGYTF	TGTGCCCGGAACAGGGGGCGATATGGCTACACCTTC	-	TRBV2	TRBJ1-2	12	TRBD1
CASSLSPGQGTDTQYF	TGCGCCAGCAGCTTGTCCCCGGGACAGGGCACAGATACGCAGTATTTT	-	TRBV5-1	TRBJ2-3	16	TRBD1
CASSFWQASNEQFF	TGTGCCAGCAGCTTCTGGCAGGCATCCAATGAGCAGTTCTTC	-	TRBV7-2	TRBJ2-1	14	-
CASSLALGASPYNEQFF	TGTGCCAGCAGCTTGGCCTTGGGGGCCTCTCCCTACAATGAGCAGTTCTTC	-	TRBV5-5	TRBJ2-1	17	-
CASSLSGTDTMSNGYTF	TGCGCCAGCAGCCTGTCCGGGACAGACACTATGTCGAATGGCTACACCTTC	once	TRBV4-1	TRBJ1-2	17	TRBD1
CAWSVGSGGSSYEQYF	TGTGCCTGGAGTGTAGGGTCGGGTGGGAGTTCCTACGAGCAGTACTTC	many	TRBV30	TRBJ2-7	16	-
CASSLVGVGNTIYF	TGCGCCAGCAGCTTGGTAGGGGTAGGAAACACCATATATTTT	-	TRBV5-1	TRBJ1-3	14	-
CASSSRDRGVQPQHF	TGTGCCAGCAGCTCCCGGGACAGGGGGGTTCAGCCCCAGCATTTT	-	TRBV5-6	TRBJ1-5	15	TRBD1
CASSLSAWGDTGELFF	TGTGCCAGCAGCTTGTCGGCCTGGGGAGACACCGGGGAGCTGTTTTTT	-	TRBV5-6	TRBJ2-2	16	-
CASSRGGASEAFF	TGTGCCAGCAGCCGCGGTGGAGCCAGTGAAGCTTTCTTT	-	TRBV3-1/TRBV3-2	TRBJ1-1	13	-
CASSRSGTGAYGYTF	TGTGCCAGCAGCAGGTCCGGGACAGGGGCCTATGGCTACACCTTC	once	TRBV11-2	TRBJ1-2	15	TRBD1
CATSDPPAGGRDTQYF	TGTGCCACCAGTGATCCCCCAGCGGGGGGTCGGGATACGCAGTATTTT	-	TRBV24-1	TRBJ2-3	16	TRBD2
CASSVTSGGAGDTQYF	TGTGCCAGCAGCGTGACTAGCGGGGGGGCCGGAGATACGCAGTATTTT	-	TRBV9	TRBJ2-3	16	TRBD2
CATSAWDRGDEQFF	TGTGCCACCAGTGCCTGGGACAGGGGGGACGAGCAGTTCTTC	-	TRBV24-1	TRBJ2-1	14	TRBD1
CASKRVYEQYF	TGTGCCAGCAAGAGGGTTTACGAGCAGTACTTC	-	TRBV2	TRBJ2-7	11	-
CASSLSGGLFYEQYF	TGTGCCAGCAGCTTGAGCGGGGGTCTTTTTTACGAGCAGTACTTC	few	TRBV2	TRBJ2-7	15	TRBD2
CASSSPGQGTAGELFF	TGTGCCAGCAGTTCACCGGGACAGGGAACGGCCGGGGAGCTGTTTTTT	-	TRBV28	TRBJ2-2	16	TRBD1
CASIRRATNEKLFF	TGTGCCAGCATCCGTCGTGCAACTAATGAAAAACTGTTTTTT	-	TRBV28	TRBJ1-4	14	-
CASSIGAGPPYNEQFF	TGTGCCAGTAGTATAGGAGCGGGGCCGCCCTACAATGAGCAGTTCTTC	-	TRBV19	TRBJ2-1	16	TRBD2